The rows below give T cell receptor beta chains drawn from one sample of a study of a mutant IDH1 vaccine in newly diagnosed glioma. Data came from immunoSEQ multiplex PCR; TCRdb stores just in-frame clones and leaves some out. There are 30,000 to 40,000 clones in the sample; about three quarters occur only once, and 9% lies in the top ten. The specimen was peripheral blood mononuclear cells (PBMCs), collected from a glioma patient treated with radiotherapy, temozolomide or both. The source is a man aged 45-65 years with glioma. Some clones in this sample may be carry-over from other donors' samples. Both conserved end residues are part of each CDR3. D genes are given only for firm matches. Size values are once, few and many counts, or a class for expanded clones, and some rows have none.

d_call	v_call	j_call	clone_size	cdr3_aa	cdr3_nt
TRBD2	TRBV5-5	TRBJ2-5	.	CASSLGSSGGRETQYF	TGTGCCAGCAGCTTAGGAAGTAGCGGGGGTCGTGAGACCCAGTACTTC
.	TRBV2	TRBJ2-5	.	CASSPRVPGTQYF	TGTGCCAGCAGTCCTAGGGTTCCGGGGACCCAGTACTTC
.	TRBV5-1	TRBJ2-1	.	CASSLGTPRGNEQFF	TGCGCCAGCAGCTTAGGGACACCGAGAGGCAATGAGCAGTTCTTC
TRBD1	TRBV18	TRBJ1-1	.	CASSPATGGDTEAFF	TGTGCCAGCTCACCGGCGACAGGGGGAGATACTGAAGCTTTCTTT
TRBD1	TRBV7-9	TRBJ1-1	.	CASSSLTGGGTEAFF	TGTGCCAGCAGCTCTTTGACAGGGGGAGGCACTGAAGCTTTCTTT
.	TRBV2	TRBJ1-1	.	CASSVLTVNTEAFF	TGTGCCAGCAGTGTGTTGACAGTGAACACTGAAGCTTTCTTT
.	TRBV6-1	TRBJ1-5	.	CASSEADQPQHF	TGTGCCAGCAGTGAAGCGGATCAGCCCCAGCATTTT
TRBD1	TRBV2	TRBJ1-6	once	CASRKGDSLLPLHF	TGTGCCAGCAGAAAGGGGGACAGCCTCCTTCCCCTCCACTTT
TRBD2	TRBV5-4	TRBJ2-3	.	CASSQRTSETQYF	TGTGCCAGCAGCCAAAGGACTAGCGAAACGCAGTATTTT
.	TRBV5-1	TRBJ2-3	.	CASSPVGDPPRTDTQYF	TGCGCCAGCAGCCCCGTAGGAGACCCACCTCGCACAGATACGCAGTATTTT
.	TRBV30	TRBJ2-2	.	CAWRRGGAISGELFF	TGTGCCTGGCGAAGGGGGGGGGCCATCTCAGGGGAGCTGTTTTTT
.	TRBV30	TRBJ2-1	.	CAWLHDEQFF	TGTGCCTGGCTTCACGATGAGCAGTTCTTC
.	TRBV29-1	TRBJ1-2	once	CSVEDSGIYGYTF	TGCAGCGTTGAAGATTCAGGGATCTATGGCTACACCTTC
TRBD2	TRBV29-1	TRBJ2-7	.	CSAGEGGYEQYF	TGCAGCGCTGGGGAGGGAGGCTACGAGCAGTACTTC
.	TRBV6-7	TRBJ2-3	.	CASSYSKKQYF	TGTGCCAGCAGTTACTCGAAAAAGCAGTATTTT
.	TRBV7-8	TRBJ1-2	.	CASSLSQNRRSGGYTF	TGTGCCAGCAGCTTATCGCAGAACAGGAGGTCCGGTGGCTACACCTTC
.	TRBV6-1	TRBJ2-7	.	CASSEAHDEQYF	TGTGCCAGCAGTGAAGCGCACGACGAGCAGTACTTC
.	TRBV5-4	TRBJ2-3	.	CASSFKDTQYF	TGTGCCAGCAGCTTTAAAGATACGCAGTATTTT
.	TRBV14	TRBJ1-1	.	CASSQVRRTSSVESNTEAFF	TGTGCCAGCAGCCAAGTTCGTAGGACATCGTCGGTAGAGTCGAACACTGAAGCTTTCTTT
TRBD1	TRBV28	TRBJ1-5	.	CASRSDRASNQPQHF	TGTGCCAGCAGGAGCGACAGGGCTAGCAATCAGCCCCAGCATTTT
TRBD2	TRBV5-6	TRBJ2-3	.	CASSLPQRGDTQYF	TGTGCCAGCAGCTTGCCACAGCGGGGAGATACGCAGTATTTT
.	TRBV5-1	TRBJ1-1	.	CASSLVGGTYTEAFF	TGCGCCAGCAGCTTGGTCGGGGGGACCTACACTGAAGCTTTCTTT
.	TRBV28	TRBJ2-7	.	CASSLEQGYEGEQYF	TGTGCCAGCAGTTTAGAACAGGGATACGAAGGGGAGCAGTACTTC
TRBD1	TRBV7-8	TRBJ1-5	.	CASSDGQAHQPQHF	TGTGCCAGCAGCGACGGACAGGCCCATCAGCCCCAGCATTTT
.	TRBV19	TRBJ2-7	few	CASSISPSYEQYF	TGTGCCAGTAGTATTTCACCCTCCTACGAGCAGTACTTC
TRBD2	TRBV5-1	TRBJ2-1	.	CASSRLLAGGSNEQFF	TGCGCCAGCAGCCGACTCCTAGCGGGAGGTTCCAATGAGCAGTTCTTC
TRBD1	TRBV6-5	TRBJ1-2	.	CASSSMTGGRYTF	TGTGCCAGCAGTTCTATGACAGGGGGACGCTACACCTTC
.	TRBV19	TRBJ1-1	.	CASTWGSAAMNTEAFF	TGTGCCAGTACCTGGGGGAGCGCCGCGATGAACACTGAAGCTTTCTTT
.	TRBV18	TRBJ2-2	.	CASSPSSFADSGELFF	TGTGCCAGCTCACCAAGCTCTTTCGCGGACAGCGGGGAGCTGTTTTTT
.	TRBV18	TRBJ1-1	.	CASSPGTGNTEAFF	TGTGCCAGCTCACCAGGGACCGGGAACACTGAAGCTTTCTTT
.	TRBV28	TRBJ2-5	.	CASGGLAGETQYF	TGTGCCAGTGGAGGATTGGCAGGGGAGACCCAGTACTTC
TRBD2	TRBV6-4	TRBJ2-1	few	CASSASLAGEVGEQFF	TGTGCCAGCAGTGCCTCACTAGCGGGAGAGGTCGGTGAGCAGTTCTTC
.	TRBV7-9	TRBJ2-1	.	CASSPTGGKYNEQFF	TGTGCCAGCAGCCCCACTGGGGGGAAGTACAATGAGCAGTTCTTC
.	TRBV7-9	TRBJ1-1	once	CASTKGMNTEAFF	TGTGCCAGCACGAAGGGGATGAACACTGAAGCTTTCTTT
.	TRBV11-1	TRBJ1-3	.	CASSFGTSGNTIYF	TGTGCCAGCAGCTTCGGGACTTCTGGAAACACCATATATTTT
.	TRBV6-4	TRBJ2-3	.	CASSETGSTDTQYF	TGTGCCAGCAGTGAGACAGGCAGCACAGATACGCAGTATTTT